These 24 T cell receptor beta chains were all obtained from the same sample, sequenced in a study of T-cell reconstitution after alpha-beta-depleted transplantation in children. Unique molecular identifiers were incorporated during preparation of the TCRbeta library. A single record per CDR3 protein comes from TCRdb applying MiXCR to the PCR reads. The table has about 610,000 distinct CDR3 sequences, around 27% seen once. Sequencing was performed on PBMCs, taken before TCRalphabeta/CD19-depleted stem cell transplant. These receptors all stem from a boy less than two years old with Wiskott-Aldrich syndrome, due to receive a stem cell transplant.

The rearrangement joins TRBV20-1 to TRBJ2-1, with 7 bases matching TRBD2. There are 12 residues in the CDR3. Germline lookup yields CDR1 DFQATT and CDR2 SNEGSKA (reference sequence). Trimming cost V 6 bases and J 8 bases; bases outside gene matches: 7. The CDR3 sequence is CSAELAPYEQFF. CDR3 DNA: TGCAGTGCCGAACTAGCGCCATATGAGCAGTTCTTC.

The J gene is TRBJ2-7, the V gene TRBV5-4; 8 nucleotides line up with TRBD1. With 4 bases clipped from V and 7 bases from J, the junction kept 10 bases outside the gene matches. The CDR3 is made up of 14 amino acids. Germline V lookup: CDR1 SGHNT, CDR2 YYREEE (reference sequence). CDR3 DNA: TGTGCCAGCAGCCCACGGACAGGGATAACAGAGCAGTACTTC. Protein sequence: CASSPRTGITEQYF.

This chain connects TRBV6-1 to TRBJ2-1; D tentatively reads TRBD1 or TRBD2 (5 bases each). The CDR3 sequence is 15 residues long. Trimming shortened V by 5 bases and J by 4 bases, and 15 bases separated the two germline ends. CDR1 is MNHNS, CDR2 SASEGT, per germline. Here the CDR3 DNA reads TGTGCCAGCAGTCCGTCCGGGGCAGGTTACAATGAGCAGTTCTTC. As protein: CASSPSGAGYNEQFF.

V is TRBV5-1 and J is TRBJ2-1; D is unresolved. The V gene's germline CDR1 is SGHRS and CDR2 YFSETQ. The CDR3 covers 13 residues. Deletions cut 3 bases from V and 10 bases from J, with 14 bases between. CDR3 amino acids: CASSSKGWREQFF. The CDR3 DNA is TGCGCCAGCAGCTCGAAAGGGTGGCGGGAGCAGTTCTTC. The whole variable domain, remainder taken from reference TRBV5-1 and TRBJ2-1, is KAGVTQTPRYLIKTRGQQVTLSCSPISGHRSVSWYQQTPGQGLQFLFEYFSETQRNKGNFPGRFSGRQFSNSRSEMNVSTLELGDSALYLCASSSKGWREQFFGPGTRLTVL.

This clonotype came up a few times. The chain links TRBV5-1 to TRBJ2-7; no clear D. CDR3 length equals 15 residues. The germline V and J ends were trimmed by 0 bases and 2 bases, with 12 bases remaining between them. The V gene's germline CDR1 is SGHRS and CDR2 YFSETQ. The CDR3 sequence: CASSLGTDPAYEQYF. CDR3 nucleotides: TGCGCCAGCAGCTTGGGGACCGATCCGGCCTACGAGCAGTACTTC.

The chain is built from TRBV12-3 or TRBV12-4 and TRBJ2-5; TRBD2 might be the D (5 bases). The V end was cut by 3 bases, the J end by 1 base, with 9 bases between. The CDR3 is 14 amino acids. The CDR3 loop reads CASSLPGIQETQYF. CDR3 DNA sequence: TGTGCCAGCAGTTTGCCCGGGATCCAAGAGACCCAGTACTTC.

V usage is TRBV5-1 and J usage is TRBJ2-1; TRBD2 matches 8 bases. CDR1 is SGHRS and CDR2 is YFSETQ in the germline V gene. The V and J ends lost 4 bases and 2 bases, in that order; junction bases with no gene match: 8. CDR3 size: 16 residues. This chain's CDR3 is CASSVEAREAYNEQFF. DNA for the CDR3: TGCGCCAGCAGCGTCGAGGCGCGGGAGGCCTACAATGAGCAGTTCTTC.

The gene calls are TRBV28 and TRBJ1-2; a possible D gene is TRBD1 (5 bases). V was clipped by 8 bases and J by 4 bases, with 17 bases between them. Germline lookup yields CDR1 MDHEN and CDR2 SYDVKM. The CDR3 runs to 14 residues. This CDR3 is CASYTTTGAYGYTF. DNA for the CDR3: TGTGCCAGCTATACAACGACCGGGGCCTATGGCTACACCTTC.

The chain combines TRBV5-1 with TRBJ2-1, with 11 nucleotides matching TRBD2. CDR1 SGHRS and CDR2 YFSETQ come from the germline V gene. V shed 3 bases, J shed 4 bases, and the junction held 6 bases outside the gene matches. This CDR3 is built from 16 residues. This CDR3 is CASSSGTSGIYNEQFF. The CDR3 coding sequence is TGCGCCAGCAGCTCGGGGACTAGCGGAATATACAATGAGCAGTTCTTC.

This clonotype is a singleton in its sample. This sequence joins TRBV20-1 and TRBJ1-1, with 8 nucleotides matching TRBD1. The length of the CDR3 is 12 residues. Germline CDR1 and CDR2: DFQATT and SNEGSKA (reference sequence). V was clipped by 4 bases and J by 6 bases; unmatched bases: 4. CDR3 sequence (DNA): TGCAGTGCTATGTCCAGGGGGCCTGAAGCTTTCTTT. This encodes CSAMSRGPEAFF.

The CDR3 DNA reads TGCGCCAGCAGCTTTGGGCTAGCGGTGGATACGCAGTATTTT. Its translation: CASSFGLAVDTQYF. The rearrangement links TRBV5-1 to TRBJ2-3; 7 bases map to TRBD2. The junction had 6 bases not matched to a gene; V was cut back by 2 bases and J by 6 bases. The germline gives CDR1 SGHRS, CDR2 YFSETQ. CDR3 length equals 14 residues. The variable domain in full, completed from reference TRBV5-1 and TRBJ2-3, reads KAGVTQTPRYLIKTRGQQVTLSCSPISGHRSVSWYQQTPGQGLQFLFEYFSETQRNKGNFPGRFSGRQFSNSRSEMNVSTLELGDSALYLCASSFGLAVDTQYFGPGTRLTVL.

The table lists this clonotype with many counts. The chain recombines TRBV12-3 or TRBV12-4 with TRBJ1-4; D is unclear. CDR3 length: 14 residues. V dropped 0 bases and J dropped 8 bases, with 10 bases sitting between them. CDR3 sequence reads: CASSLARSGEKLFF. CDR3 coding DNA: TGTGCCAGCAGTTTAGCGCGGAGCGGCGAAAAACTGTTTTTT.

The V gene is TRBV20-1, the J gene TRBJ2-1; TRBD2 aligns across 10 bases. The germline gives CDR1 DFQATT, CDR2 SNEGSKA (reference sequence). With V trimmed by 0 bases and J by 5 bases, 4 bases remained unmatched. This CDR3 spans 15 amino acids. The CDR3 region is CSARDPLAGDNEQFF. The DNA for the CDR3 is TGCAGTGCTAGAGATCCTCTAGCGGGAGACAATGAGCAGTTCTTC.

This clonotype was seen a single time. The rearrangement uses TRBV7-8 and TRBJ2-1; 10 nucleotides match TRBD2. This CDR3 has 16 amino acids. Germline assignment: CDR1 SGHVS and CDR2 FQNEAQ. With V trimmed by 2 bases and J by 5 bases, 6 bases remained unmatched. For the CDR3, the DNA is TGTGCCAGCAGCTTAATTCCTAGCGGGGGTAACAATGAGCAGTTCTTC. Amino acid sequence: CASSLIPSGGNNEQFF.

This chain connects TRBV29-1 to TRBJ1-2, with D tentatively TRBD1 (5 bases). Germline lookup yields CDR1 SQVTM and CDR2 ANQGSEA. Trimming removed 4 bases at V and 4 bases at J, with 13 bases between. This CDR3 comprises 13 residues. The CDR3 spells CSVVSDSFYGYTF. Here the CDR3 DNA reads TGCAGCGTTGTTAGCGACAGTTTCTATGGCTACACCTTC. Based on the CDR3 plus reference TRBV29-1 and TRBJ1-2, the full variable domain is SAVISQKPSRDICQRGTSLTIQCQVDSQVTMMFWYRQQPGQSLTLIATANQGSEATYESGFVIDKFPISRPNLTFSTLTVSNMSPEDSSIYLCSVVSDSFYGYTFGSGTRLTVV.

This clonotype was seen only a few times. CDR3 sequence (DNA): TGTGCCAGCAGCCCCAGGGCTAGCGAGCTAGCCAAAAACATTCAGTACTTC. It yields the protein CASSPRASELAKNIQYF. The chain combines TRBV7-2 with TRBJ2-4, with a weak D call TRBD2 (6 bases). The V and J ends lost 5 bases and 0 bases respectively, with 17 bases between them. This CDR3 is 17 amino acids long. Germline loops: CDR1 SGHTA, CDR2 FQGNSA.

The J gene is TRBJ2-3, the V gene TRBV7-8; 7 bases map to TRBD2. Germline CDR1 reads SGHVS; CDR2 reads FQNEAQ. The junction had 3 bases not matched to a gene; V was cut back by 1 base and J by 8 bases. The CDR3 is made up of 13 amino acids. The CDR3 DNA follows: TGTGCCAGCAGCTTAGAGGCGGGAGTTACGCAGTATTTT. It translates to CASSLEAGVTQYF. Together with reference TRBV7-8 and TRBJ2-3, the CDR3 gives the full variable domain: GAGVSQSPRYKVAKRGQDVALRCDPISGHVSLFWYQQALGQGPEFLTYFQNEAQLDKSGLPSDRFFAERPEGSVSTLKIQRTQQEDSAVYLCASSLEAGVTQYFGPGTRLTVL.

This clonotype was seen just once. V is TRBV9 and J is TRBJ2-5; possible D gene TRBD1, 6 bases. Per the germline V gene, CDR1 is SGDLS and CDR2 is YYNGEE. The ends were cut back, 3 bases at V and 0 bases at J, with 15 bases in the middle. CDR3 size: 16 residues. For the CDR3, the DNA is TGTGCCAGCAGCGCTAAAAACAGGGCGAACCAAGAGACCCAGTACTTC. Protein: CASSAKNRANQETQYF.

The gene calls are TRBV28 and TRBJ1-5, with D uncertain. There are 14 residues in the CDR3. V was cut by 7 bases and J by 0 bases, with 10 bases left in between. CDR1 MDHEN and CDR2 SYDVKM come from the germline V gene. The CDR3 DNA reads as TGTGCCAGCATATACACCTATAGCAATCAGCCCCAGCATTTT. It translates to CASIYTYSNQPQHF. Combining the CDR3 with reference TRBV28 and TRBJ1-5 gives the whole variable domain DVKVTQSSRYLVKRTGEKVFLECVQDMDHENMFWYRQDPGLGLRLIYFSYDVKMKEKGDIPEGYSVSREKKERFSLILESASTNQTSMYLCASIYTYSNQPQHFGDGTRLSIL.

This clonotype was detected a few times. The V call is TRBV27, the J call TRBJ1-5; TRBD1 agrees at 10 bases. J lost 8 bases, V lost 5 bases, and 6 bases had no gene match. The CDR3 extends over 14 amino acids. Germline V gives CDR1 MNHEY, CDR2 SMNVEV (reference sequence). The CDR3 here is CASSPWTGGKPQHF. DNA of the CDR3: TGTGCCAGCAGTCCCTGGACAGGGGGGAAGCCCCAGCATTTT.

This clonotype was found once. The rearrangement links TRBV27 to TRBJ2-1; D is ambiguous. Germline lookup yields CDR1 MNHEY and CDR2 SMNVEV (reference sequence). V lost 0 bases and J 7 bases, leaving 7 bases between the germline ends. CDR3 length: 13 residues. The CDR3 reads CASSLSQWNEQFF. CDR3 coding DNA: TGTGCCAGCAGTTTATCCCAATGGAATGAGCAGTTCTTC.

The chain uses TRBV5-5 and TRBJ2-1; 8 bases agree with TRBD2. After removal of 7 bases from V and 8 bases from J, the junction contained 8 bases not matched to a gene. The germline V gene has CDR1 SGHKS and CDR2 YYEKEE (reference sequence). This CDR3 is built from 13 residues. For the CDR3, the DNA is TGTGCCAGCTTGCAGAGCGGGAGAGATGAGCAGTTCTTC. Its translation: CASLQSGRDEQFF. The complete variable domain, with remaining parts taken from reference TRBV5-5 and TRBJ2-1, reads DAGVTQSPTHLIKTRGQQVTLRCSPISGHKSVSWYQQVLGQGPQFIFQYYEKEERGRGNFPDRFSARQFPNYSSELNVNALLLGDSALYLCASLQSGRDEQFFGPGTRLTVL.

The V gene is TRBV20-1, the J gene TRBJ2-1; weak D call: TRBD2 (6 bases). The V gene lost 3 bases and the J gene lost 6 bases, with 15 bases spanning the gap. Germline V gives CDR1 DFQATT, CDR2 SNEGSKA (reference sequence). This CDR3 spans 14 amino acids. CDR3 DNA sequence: TGCAGTGCTAGCTCGGACGGGAGAGGCAATGAGCAGTTCTTC. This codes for CSASSDGRGNEQFF.

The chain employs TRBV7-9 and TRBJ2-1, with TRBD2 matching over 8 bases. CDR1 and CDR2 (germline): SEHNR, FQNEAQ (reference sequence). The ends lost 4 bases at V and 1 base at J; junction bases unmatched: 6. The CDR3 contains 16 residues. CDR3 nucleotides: TGTGCCAGCAGCTGGGTGGGACTAGGGTCCTACAATGAGCAGTTCTTC. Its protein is CASSWVGLGSYNEQFF.